One sample yielded the 25 T cell receptor beta chains listed below, sequenced in a study of cytomegalovirus exposure and HLA in healthy donors (dated by TCRdb to 2016 to 2017). The library was made by the immunoSEQ multiplex PCR assay. For the multiplex PCR, a mixture combining 60 forward primers for TCR Vbeta segments and 13 reverse primers for TCR Jbeta segments was used. TCRdb took over this immuneACCESS table, retaining in-frame rearrangements with V and J assigned. Such tables are incomplete; in checked studies, under half of the missing clones stem from an unresolved V gene, and the remainder is unexplained. The sample contains 87,000 or so clones, approximately 7.7% of them found a single time. 2.3% of the sample belongs to the ten largest clones. Source material: PBMCs. These receptors came from a man in his fifties or sixties in good health and CMV-seronegative.

In its sample, this clone was seen a few times. The gene calls are TRBV7-2 and TRBJ2-1; 7 positions match TRBD1. Germline V gives CDR1 SGHTA, CDR2 FQGNSA. This CDR3 is built from 13 residues. Unmatched junction bases numbered 3, after V lost 6 bases and J lost 4 bases. Written as DNA, the CDR3 is TGTGCCAGCAGACTGGACAGGTACAATGAGCAGTTCTTC. Protein product: CASRLDRYNEQFF.

This chain uses TRBV18 with TRBJ2-3; a possible D gene is TRBD2 (6 bases). Germline values: CDR1 KGHSH, CDR2 LQKENI. The CDR3 has 16 residues. Trimming stripped 2 bases from V and 2 bases from J, with 14 bases between. CDR3 region: CASSPGHSGFTDTQYF. CDR3 bases: TGTGCCAGCTCACCAGGGCATAGCGGATTCACAGATACGCAGTATTTT.

The gene calls are TRBV10-3 and TRBJ1-2; maybe TRBD1 (5 bases). V was shortened by 4 bases and J by 4 bases, with 22 bases between the two germline ends. This CDR3 comprises 17 residues. CDR1 is ENHRY, CDR2 SYGVKD, per germline. The CDR3 nucleotides are TGTGCCATCAGTGGCTACAGTGGGGGGATTAGGCCCTATGGCTACACCTTC. This codes for CAISGYSGGIRPYGYTF.

This clone was seen only a few times. The DNA for the CDR3 is TGTGCCAGCAGTGACACCGGGGGGGATACGCAGTATTTT. Translation: CASSDTGGDTQYF. This chain links TRBV6-4 with TRBJ2-3, with TRBD2 matching 7 bases. This CDR3 spans 13 amino acids. The V segment lost 2 bases and the J segment 6 bases; nucleotides outside the gene matches: 2. Germline CDR1 reads MRHNA; CDR2 reads SNTAGT.

This clone came up a few times. The chain uses TRBV28 and TRBJ2-2, with TRBD1 matching over 8 bases. Germline values: CDR1 MDHEN, CDR2 SYDVKM. J gave up 3 bases and V 9 bases, and 12 bases lay outside the gene matches. This CDR3 spans 16 amino acids. The chain's CDR3 is CASRTGRLGDTGELFF. CDR3 nucleotides: TGTGCCAGTCGGACAGGGCGTCTCGGGGACACCGGGGAGCTGTTTTTT.

This clone was picked up a small number of times. J is TRBJ2-7 and V is TRBV9; 8 bases match TRBD2. J lost 0 bases, V lost 3 bases, and 5 bases had no gene match. CDR1 and CDR2 (germline): SGDLS, YYNGEE. CDR3 length: 15 residues. This chain's CDR3 is CASSDSGDNSYEQYF. CDR3 nucleotide sequence: TGTGCCAGCAGCGATAGCGGGGACAACTCCTACGAGCAGTACTTC.

The rearrangement links TRBV5-1 to TRBJ2-4, with TRBD2 matching over 7 bases. J gave up 3 bases and V 3 bases, and 3 bases lay outside the gene matches. From germline, CDR1 is SGHRS and CDR2 YFSETQ. The CDR3 is made up of 14 amino acids. CDR3 nucleotide sequence: TGCGCCAGCAGCTCGGGGGGAGGCAAAAACATTCAGTACTTC. This sequence encodes CASSSGGGKNIQYF.

This clone appeared a few times. V gene TRBV7-2 combines with J gene TRBJ1-3; D is possibly TRBD1 (6 bases). The CDR3 consists of 15 residues. Deletions cut 5 bases from V and 1 base from J, with 12 bases between. The germline V gene has CDR1 SGHTA and CDR2 FQGNSA. This CDR3 is CASSTEDRSGNTIYF. For the CDR3, the DNA is TGTGCCAGCAGCACAGAGGACAGATCTGGAAACACCATATATTTT.

The rearrangement joins TRBV2 to TRBJ2-7; the D gene is possibly TRBD1 (6 bases). CDR3 length: 13 residues. CDR1 is SNHLY and CDR2 is FYNNEI in the germline V gene. The V gene lost 6 bases and the J gene lost 4 bases, with 13 bases spanning the gap. CDR3 DNA: TGTGCCAGCAGCCACAGGGATCCTTACGAGCAGTACTTC. Encoded protein: CASSHRDPYEQYF.

This clone was counted between two and nine times. One junction end disagrees with the germline gene, perhaps due to a read error. The chain carries TRBV6-1 and TRBJ2-7; TRBD2 aligns across 7 bases. Germline lookup yields CDR1 MNHNS and CDR2 SASEGT. The CDR3 sequence is 14 residues long. The CDR3 DNA is TGTGCCAGCCTACAGCGGGGTCCCTCCCACGAGCAGTACTTC. As protein: CASLQRGPSHEQYF.

The CDR3 is CASSIAQGGYEQYF. The DNA of the CDR3 is TGTGCCAGTAGTATAGCGCAAGGGGGCTACGAGCAGTACTTC. V is TRBV19 and J is TRBJ2-7; the D gene is possibly TRBD1 (6 bases). The CDR3 has 14 amino acids. V was clipped by 1 base and J by 3 bases, with 10 bases between them. Germline lookup yields CDR1 LNHDA and CDR2 SQIVND (reference sequence).

The chain combines TRBV27 with TRBJ2-2, with 8 bases lining up with TRBD2. Looked up from germline, CDR1 is MNHEY and CDR2 is SMNVEV (reference sequence). This CDR3 is built from 14 residues. The V segment lost 6 bases and the J segment 9 bases; nucleotides outside the gene matches: 9. The CDR3 DNA reads as TGTGCCAGCAGACCAGCTGGACTAGCCTGGGAGCTGTTTTTT. Amino acid sequence: CASRPAGLAWELFF.

This chain uses TRBV9 with TRBJ1-2; the D is unclear. Trimming pared 0 bases from V and 4 bases from J, leaving 10 bases between. The length of the CDR3 is 14 residues. CDR1 and CDR2 from the germline V gene are SGDLS and YYNGEE. CDR3 coding DNA: TGTGCCAGCAGCGTAGATGACATCCGCTATGGCTACACCTTC. Its translation is CASSVDDIRYGYTF.

The chain uses TRBV5-1 and TRBJ2-5; 10 nucleotides agree with TRBD1. Germline-derived CDR1 and CDR2 are SGHRS and YFSETQ. V lost 6 bases to trimming and J lost 4 bases; unmatched junction nucleotides: 9. CDR3 length: 15 amino acids. CDR3: CASILGTGVPETQYF. Written as DNA, the CDR3 is TGCGCCAGCATTTTAGGGACAGGGGTTCCAGAGACCCAGTACTTC.

This clone came up a few times. The chain employs TRBV19 and TRBJ1-5, with a tentative D call TRBD1 (5 bases). The CDR3 runs to 17 residues. V lost 3 bases, J lost 2 bases, and 17 bases lay in between. Germline-derived CDR1 and CDR2 are LNHDA and SQIVND (reference sequence). The DNA for the CDR3 is TGTGCCAGTAGTATTGTTCGGGGTACGGGGGGCAATCAGCCCCAGCATTTT. Translating gives CASSIVRGTGGNQPQHF.

The V call is TRBV28, the J call TRBJ2-7, with D perhaps matching TRBD1 (6 bases). Germline CDR1 MDHEN, CDR2 SYDVKM. Trimming pared 3 bases from V and 2 bases from J, leaving 14 bases between. The CDR3 runs 15 residues. CDR3 nucleotide sequence: TGTGCCAGCAGTTTGGGGGCTCCACCTCCCTACGAGCAGTACTTC. Translating it yields CASSLGAPPPYEQYF.

The chain has TRBV5-1 and TRBJ2-1; TRBD2 matches 9 bases. The J segment lost 5 bases and the V segment lost 4 bases, leaving 16 bases of the junction unmatched. This CDR3 is 18 amino acids long. In germline, CDR1 is SGHRS, CDR2 YFSETQ. The DNA of the CDR3 is TGCGCCAGCAGCCCCACAGGTTTTGCGGGAGGGCCCCACAATGAGCAGTTCTTC. This sequence encodes CASSPTGFAGGPHNEQFF.

V usage is TRBV27 and J usage is TRBJ1-2; 8 nucleotides align to TRBD1. V dropped 5 bases and J dropped 2; count of bases not matched to a gene: 7. Germline V gives CDR1 MNHEY, CDR2 SMNVEV (reference sequence). The CDR3 spans 15 residues. CDR3 nucleotide sequence: TGTGCCAGCAGTGCACCCGGGACAGGAAACTATGGCTACACCTTC. Translated, it gives CASSAPGTGNYGYTF.

This clone was detected only a few times. This chain links TRBV9 with TRBJ2-2; a possible D gene is TRBD2 (5 bases). V dropped 4 bases and J dropped 3 bases, with 16 bases sitting between them. The CDR3 covers 16 residues. Germline values: CDR1 SGDLS, CDR2 YYNGEE. CDR3 region: CASSSTRGSYTGELFF. Written as DNA, the CDR3 is TGTGCCAGCAGCTCCACGCGAGGGTCGTACACCGGGGAGCTGTTTTTT.

Comment on this clone: Other DNA variants within this sample encode the same CDR3. The chain uses TRBV5-1 and TRBJ2-1; TRBD1 is a possible D gene (6 bases). There are 15 residues in the CDR3. The V gene's germline CDR1 is SGHRS and CDR2 YFSETQ. V was shortened by 2 bases and J by 0 bases, with 9 bases between the two germline ends. CDR3 nucleotide sequence: TGCGCCAGCAGCTTCGACAGGCCCTCCTACAATGAGCAGTTCTTC. Residues: CASSFDRPSYNEQFF. Full variable domain (remainder filled in from reference TRBV5-1 and TRBJ2-1): KAGVTQTPRYLIKTRGQQVTLSCSPISGHRSVSWYQQTPGQGLQFLFEYFSETQRNKGNFPGRFSGRQFSNSRSEMNVSTLELGDSALYLCASSFDRPSYNEQFFGPGTRLTVL.

V usage is TRBV4-2 and J usage is TRBJ2-1, with a weak D call TRBD1 (6 bases). CDR1 and CDR2 from the germline V gene are LGHNA and YNFKEQ. The CDR3 consists of 15 residues. V was shortened by 5 bases and J by 0 bases, with 11 bases between the two germline ends. The CDR3 loop is CASSFHRDSYNEQFF. The CDR3, as DNA: TGTGCCAGCAGCTTCCACAGGGACTCCTACAATGAGCAGTTCTTC.

This clone was recorded only once. The chain links TRBV28 to TRBJ1-3, with 7 bases that match TRBD1. The CDR3 is made up of 15 amino acids. The ends lost 3 bases at V and 2 bases at J; junction bases unmatched: 4. Germline CDR1 MDHEN, CDR2 SYDVKM. The CDR3 here is CASSFQGETGNTIYF. The CDR3 nucleotides are TGTGCCAGCAGTTTCCAGGGGGAGACTGGAAACACCATATATTTT.

The V and J genes are TRBV7-9 and TRBJ2-5; 9 nucleotides line up with TRBD1. Germline lookup yields CDR1 SEHNR and CDR2 FQNEAQ (reference sequence). Trimming at V came to 4 bases and at J to 4 bases, leaving 7 bases not matched to a gene. CDR3 size: 15 residues. In nucleotides, the CDR3 is TGTGCCAGCAGCTCAACCGGGACAGGGAGAGAGACCCAGTACTTC. This encodes CASSSTGTGRETQYF.

The chain joins TRBV10-2 to TRBJ1-2; D gene ambiguous. Trimming took off 6 bases at V and 3 bases at J, with 14 bases between the two ends. The germline gives CDR1 WSHSY, CDR2 SAAADI. The CDR3 sequence is 14 residues long. CDR3: CASRPAGVDYGYTF. CDR3 nucleotides: TGCGCCAGCAGACCGGCTGGAGTTGACTATGGCTACACCTTC.

V usage is TRBV30 and J usage is TRBJ2-5, with a weak D call TRBD1 (5 bases). The CDR3 runs to 15 residues. CDR1 is GTSNPN and CDR2 is SVGIG in the germline V gene (reference sequence). V was trimmed by 0 bases and J by 0 bases, leaving 11 bases between them. As DNA, the CDR3 is TGTGCCTGGAGTGTTAGAGCAGGGTACCAAGAGACCCAGTACTTC. This gives the protein CAWSVRAGYQETQYF. Supplemented by reference TRBV30 and TRBJ2-5, the full variable domain reads SQTIHQWPATLVQPVGSPLSLECTVEGTSNPNLYWYRQAAGRGLQLLFYSVGIGQISSEVPQNLSASRPQDRQFILSSKKLLLSDSGFYLCAWSVRAGYQETQYFGPGTRLLVL.